This note documents a single T cell receptor beta chain sequence. The sample is drawn from a study of blood T cell repertoires in COVID-19. Turning to the study itself: The samples span acute and convalescent COVID-19 from the United States, Italy and Spain.

Authors' processing steps: From reference gene primer amplification, estimates of nucleated cell counts were derived. TCRdb's copy holds only in-frame clones and misses some; the assay was immunoSEQ multiplex PCR. That table is the source of V, J and clone size, and D and trimming were worked out from the DNA. Here the sample spans roughly 400,000 clones, 80% to 90% being singletons. Participants, roughly 18 to 89 years old, spanned approximately 26 US areas. Recovery among Cohort 3 donors was established by two negative PCRs, clearance, or symptom resolution. Germline V gene lookup returns CDR1 DFQATT and CDR2 SNEGSKA (reference sequence). The V gene lost 6 bases and the J gene lost 5 bases, with 11 bases spanning the gap. The CDR3 contains 11 residues.

The chain couples TRBV20-1 to TRBJ2-7; D remains ambiguous. The material sequenced was PBMCs or T cells enriched from blood (not recorded which). The TCR comes from a woman aged 45-65 years who had recovered from COVID-19. The CDR3 sequence is CSASLGDEQYF. CDR3 coding DNA: TGCAGTGCATCGCTGGGCGACGAGCAGTACTTC.